Listed here are 7 T cell receptor beta chains from one sample, sequenced in a study of blood T cell repertoires in COVID-19. Here immunoSEQ multiplex PCR was the method, and the copy in TCRdb shows in-frame clones only, minus some. The sample has about 160,000 clones; 75% to 90% are singletons. The sample was peripheral blood. These receptors originate from an elderly woman with active or convalescent COVID-19.

V gene TRBV21-1 combines with J gene TRBJ1-6. TRBV21-1 is designated a pseudogene. CDR3 size: 16 residues. As DNA, the CDR3 is TGTGCCAGCAGCAGAAAGCAGTGGGAGCCGTATTCACCCCTCCACTTT. Translating gives CASSRKQWEPYSPLHF.

The table lists this clone with a count of one. V and J are TRBV3-1 (or the pseudogene TRBV3-2) and TRBJ1-1, with a tentative D call TRBD1 (6 bases). Germline CDR1 LGHDT, CDR2 YNNKEL (reference sequence). V shed 4 bases and J shed 6 bases, with 15 bases lying between them. The CDR3 covers 14 residues. CDR3 nucleotide sequence: TGTGCCAGCAGCCTAGGGGGGGGAAATCCTGAAGCTTTCTTT. Translation: CASSLGGGNPEAFF.

This clone was detected a few times. This chain connects TRBV7-8 to TRBJ1-5; D remains unclear. Trimming removed 0 bases at V and 2 bases at J, with 8 bases between. Germline loops: CDR1 SGHVS, CDR2 FQNEAQ. CDR3 length: 15 amino acids. This CDR3 reads CASSLAGVGNQPQHF. The CDR3 DNA reads TGTGCCAGCAGCTTAGCCGGGGTAGGCAATCAGCCCCAGCATTTT.

This clone was seen only once. V usage is TRBV12-3 or TRBV12-4 and J usage is TRBJ1-2, with a possible D match to TRBD1 (6 bases). The ends were cut back, 11 bases at V and 3 bases at J, with 13 bases in the middle. This CDR3 has 12 residues. Here the CDR3 DNA reads TGTGCCTCCCAACAGGGATACTATGGCTACACCTTC. This encodes CASQQGYYGYTF.

The chain combines TRBV6-2 or TRBV6-3 with TRBJ1-3; D gene unclear. Germline V gives CDR1 MNHEY, CDR2 SVGEGT. The CDR3 spans 14 residues. V shed 0 bases and J shed 2 bases, with 5 bases lying between them. In DNA form, the CDR3 reads TGTGCCAGCAGTTACTCGAGAACTGGAAACACCATATATTTT. Translating gives CASSYSRTGNTIYF.

Concerning this clone: At one of its ends the junction is not consistent with the germline gene, which may arise from a read error. The chain uses TRBV7-7 and TRBJ2-1; weak D call: TRBD1 (6 bases). This CDR3 has 15 amino acids. Germline V lookup: CDR1 SSHAT, CDR2 FNYEAQ (reference sequence). For the CDR3, the DNA is TGTGCTAGCAGCTTGGACAGTACTGCCTACAATGAGCAGTTCTTC. Translated, it gives CASSLDSTAYNEQFF.

The chain employs TRBV3-1 (or the pseudogene TRBV3-2) and TRBJ1-2; 9 bases are a match to TRBD1. Germline CDR1 is LGHDT and CDR2 is YNNKEL (reference sequence). The J segment lost 3 bases and the V segment lost 0 bases, leaving 8 bases of the junction unmatched. The CDR3 totals 17 residues. CDR3 region: CASSQDAGQGLYYGYTF. The CDR3 region has the DNA TGTGCCAGCAGCCAAGACGCGGGACAGGGTTTGTACTATGGCTACACCTTC.